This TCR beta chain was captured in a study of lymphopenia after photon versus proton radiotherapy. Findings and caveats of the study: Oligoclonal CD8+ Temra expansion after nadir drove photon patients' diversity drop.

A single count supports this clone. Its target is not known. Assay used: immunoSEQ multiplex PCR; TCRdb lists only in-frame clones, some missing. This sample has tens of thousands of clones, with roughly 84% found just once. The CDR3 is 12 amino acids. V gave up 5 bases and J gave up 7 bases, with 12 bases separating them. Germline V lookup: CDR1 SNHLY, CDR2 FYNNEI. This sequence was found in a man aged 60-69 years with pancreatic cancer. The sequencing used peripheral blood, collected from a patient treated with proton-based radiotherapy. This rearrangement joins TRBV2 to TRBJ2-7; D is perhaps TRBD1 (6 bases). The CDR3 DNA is TGTGCCAGCAGTCAGCAGGGGTGGGAGCAGTACTTC. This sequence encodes CASSQQGWEQYF. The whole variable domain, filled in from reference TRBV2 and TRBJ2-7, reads EPEVTQTPSHQVTQMGQEVILRCVPISNHLYFYWYRQILGQKVEFLVSFYNNEISEKSEIFDDQFSVERPDGSNFTLKIRSTKLEDSAMYFCASSQQGWEQYFGPGTRLTVT.